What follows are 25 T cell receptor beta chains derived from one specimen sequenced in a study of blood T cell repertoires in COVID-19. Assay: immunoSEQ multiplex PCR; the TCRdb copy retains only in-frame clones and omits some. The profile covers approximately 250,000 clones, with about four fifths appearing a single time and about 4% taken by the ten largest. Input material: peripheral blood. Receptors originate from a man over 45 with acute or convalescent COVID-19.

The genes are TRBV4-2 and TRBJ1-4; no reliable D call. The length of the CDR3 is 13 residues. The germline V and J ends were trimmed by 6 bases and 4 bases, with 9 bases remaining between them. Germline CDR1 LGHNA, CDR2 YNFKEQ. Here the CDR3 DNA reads TGTGCCAGCAGTAGCGGGCGTAATGAAAAACTGTTTTTT. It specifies CASSSGRNEKLFF.

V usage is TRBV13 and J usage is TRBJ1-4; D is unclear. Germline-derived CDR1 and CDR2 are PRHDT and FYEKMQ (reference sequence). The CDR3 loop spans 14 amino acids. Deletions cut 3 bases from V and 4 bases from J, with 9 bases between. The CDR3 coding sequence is TGTGCCAGCAGCTTTCAGCGGATTAATGAAAAACTGTTTTTT. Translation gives CASSFQRINEKLFF.

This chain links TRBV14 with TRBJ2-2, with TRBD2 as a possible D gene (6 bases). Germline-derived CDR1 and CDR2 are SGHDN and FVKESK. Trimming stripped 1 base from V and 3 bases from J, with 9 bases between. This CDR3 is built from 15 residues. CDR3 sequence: CASSQVAGHTGELFF. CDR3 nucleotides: TGTGCCAGCAGCCAAGTGGCGGGGCACACCGGGGAGCTGTTTTTT.

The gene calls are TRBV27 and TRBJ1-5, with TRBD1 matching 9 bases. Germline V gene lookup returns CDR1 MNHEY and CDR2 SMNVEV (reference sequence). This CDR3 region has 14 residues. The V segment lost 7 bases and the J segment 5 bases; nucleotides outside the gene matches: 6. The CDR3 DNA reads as TGTGCCAGCATGCGGACAGGGGCCTATCAGCCCCAGCATTTT. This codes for CASMRTGAYQPQHF.

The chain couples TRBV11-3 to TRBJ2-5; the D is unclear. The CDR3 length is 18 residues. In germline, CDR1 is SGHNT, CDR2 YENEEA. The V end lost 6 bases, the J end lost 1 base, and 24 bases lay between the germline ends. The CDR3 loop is CASRGETRISMAQETQYF. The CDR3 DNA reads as TGTGCCAGCAGGGGCGAGACACGGATCTCGATGGCCCAAGAGACCCAGTACTTC.

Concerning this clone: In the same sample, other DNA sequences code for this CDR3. In DNA, the CDR3 is TGTGCCAGCAGCTCGAGCTCCTATAATTCACCCCTCCACTTT. The encoded protein is CASSSSSYNSPLHF. This chain uses TRBV28 with TRBJ1-6; unclear D gene. This CDR3 is 14 amino acids long. V shed 6 bases and J shed 0 bases, with 6 bases lying between them. CDR1 is MDHEN, CDR2 SYDVKM, per germline.

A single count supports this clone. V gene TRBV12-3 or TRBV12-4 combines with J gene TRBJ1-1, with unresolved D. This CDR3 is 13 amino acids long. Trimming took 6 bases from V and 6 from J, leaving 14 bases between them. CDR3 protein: CASSLGPAAEAFF. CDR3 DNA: TGTGCCAGCAGCCTAGGCCCGGCGGCTGAAGCTTTCTTT.

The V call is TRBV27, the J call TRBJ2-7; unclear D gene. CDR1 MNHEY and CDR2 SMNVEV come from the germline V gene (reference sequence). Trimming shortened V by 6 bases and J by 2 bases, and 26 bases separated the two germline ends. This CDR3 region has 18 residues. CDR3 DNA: TGTGCCAGCAGCGAAGATCCGAGTTTCCCCAGGATACCCTACGAGCAGTACTTC. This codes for CASSEDPSFPRIPYEQYF.

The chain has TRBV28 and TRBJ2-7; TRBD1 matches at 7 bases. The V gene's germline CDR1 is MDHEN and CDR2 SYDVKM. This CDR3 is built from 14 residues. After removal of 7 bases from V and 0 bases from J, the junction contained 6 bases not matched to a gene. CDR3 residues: CASISGQSSYEQYF. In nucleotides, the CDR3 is TGTGCCAGCATTTCGGGACAGAGCTCCTACGAGCAGTACTTC.

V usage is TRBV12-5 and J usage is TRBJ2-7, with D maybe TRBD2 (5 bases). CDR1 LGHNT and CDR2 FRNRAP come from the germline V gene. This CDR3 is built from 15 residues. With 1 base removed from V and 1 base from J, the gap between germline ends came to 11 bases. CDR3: CASGLEILGSYEQYF. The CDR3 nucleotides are TGTGCTAGTGGTTTGGAGATACTAGGATCCTACGAGCAGTACTTC.

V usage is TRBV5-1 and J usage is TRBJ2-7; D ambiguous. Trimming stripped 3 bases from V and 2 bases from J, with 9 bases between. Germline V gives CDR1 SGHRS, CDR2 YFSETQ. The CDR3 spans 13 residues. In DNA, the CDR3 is TGCGCCAGCAGCTCAGGAAGAACCTACGAGCAGTACTTC. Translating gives CASSSGRTYEQYF.

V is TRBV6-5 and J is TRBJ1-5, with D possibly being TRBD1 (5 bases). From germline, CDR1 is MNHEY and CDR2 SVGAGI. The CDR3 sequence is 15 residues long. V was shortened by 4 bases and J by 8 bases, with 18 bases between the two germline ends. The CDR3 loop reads CASSSNWGGWEPQHF. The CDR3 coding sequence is TGTGCCAGCAGTTCGAACTGGGGGGGTTGGGAGCCCCAGCATTTT.

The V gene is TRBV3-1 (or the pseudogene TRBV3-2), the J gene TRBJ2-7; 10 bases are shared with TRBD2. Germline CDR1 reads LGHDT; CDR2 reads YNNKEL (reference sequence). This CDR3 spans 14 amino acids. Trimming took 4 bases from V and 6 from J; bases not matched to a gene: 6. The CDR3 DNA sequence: TGTGCCAGCAGCCTATTTTCTAGCGGGAGCGAGCAGTACTTC. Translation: CASSLFSSGSEQYF.

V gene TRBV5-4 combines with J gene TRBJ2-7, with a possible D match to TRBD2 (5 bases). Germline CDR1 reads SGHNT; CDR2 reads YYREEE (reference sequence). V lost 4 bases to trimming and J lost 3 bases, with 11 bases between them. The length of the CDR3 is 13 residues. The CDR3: CASSPDYGYEQYF. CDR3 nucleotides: TGTGCCAGCAGCCCAGACTACGGCTACGAGCAGTACTTC.

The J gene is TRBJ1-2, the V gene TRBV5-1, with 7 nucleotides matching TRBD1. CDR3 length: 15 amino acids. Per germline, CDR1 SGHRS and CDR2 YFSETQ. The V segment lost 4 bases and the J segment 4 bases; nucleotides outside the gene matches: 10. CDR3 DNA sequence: TGCGCCAGCAGCCAAGACAGGGTTAGCAGCTATGGCTACACCTTC. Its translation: CASSQDRVSSYGYTF.

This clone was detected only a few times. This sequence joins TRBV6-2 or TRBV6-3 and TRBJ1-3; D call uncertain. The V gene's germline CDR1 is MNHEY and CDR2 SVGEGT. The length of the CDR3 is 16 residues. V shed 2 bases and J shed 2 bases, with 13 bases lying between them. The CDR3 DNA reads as TGTGCCAGCAGTTACGGCTCATCAGGCACTGGAAACACCATATATTTT. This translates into CASSYGSSGTGNTIYF.

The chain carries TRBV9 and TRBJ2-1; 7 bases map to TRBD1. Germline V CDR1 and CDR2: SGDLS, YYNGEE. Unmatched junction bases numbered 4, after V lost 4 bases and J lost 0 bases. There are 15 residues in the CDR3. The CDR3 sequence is CASSTRDSSYNEQFF. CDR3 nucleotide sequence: TGTGCCAGCAGCACGAGGGACAGCTCCTACAATGAGCAGTTCTTC. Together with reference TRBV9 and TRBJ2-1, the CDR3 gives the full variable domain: DSGVTQTPKHLITATGQRVTLRCSPRSGDLSVYWYQQSLDQGLQFLIQYYNGEERAKGNILERFSAQQFPDLHSELNLSSLELGDSALYFCASSTRDSSYNEQFFGPGTRLTVL.

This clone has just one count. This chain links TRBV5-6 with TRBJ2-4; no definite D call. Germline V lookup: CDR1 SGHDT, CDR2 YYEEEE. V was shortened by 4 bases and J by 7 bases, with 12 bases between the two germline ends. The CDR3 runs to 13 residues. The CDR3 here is CASSPANRNIQYF. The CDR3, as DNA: TGTGCCAGCAGCCCCGCTAATCGGAACATTCAGTACTTC.

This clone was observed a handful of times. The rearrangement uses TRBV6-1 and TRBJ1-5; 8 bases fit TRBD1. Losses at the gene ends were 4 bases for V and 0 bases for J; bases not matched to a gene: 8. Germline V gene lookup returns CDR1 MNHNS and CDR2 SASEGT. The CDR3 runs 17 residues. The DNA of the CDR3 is TGTGCCAGCAGTGGGAGACAGGGGCTATATAGCAATCAGCCCCAGCATTTT. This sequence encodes CASSGRQGLYSNQPQHF.

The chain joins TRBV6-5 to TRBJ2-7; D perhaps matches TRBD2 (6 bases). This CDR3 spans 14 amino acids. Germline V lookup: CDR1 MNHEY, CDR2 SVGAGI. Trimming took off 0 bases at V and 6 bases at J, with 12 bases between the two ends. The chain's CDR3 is CASSYSRLVVEQYF. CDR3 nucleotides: TGTGCCAGCAGTTACTCGAGACTAGTAGTCGAGCAGTACTTC.

The CDR3 region has the DNA TGTGCTGGGAGGGCTGGTGAGAAACTGTTTTTT. Translated, it gives CAGRAGEKLFF. V and J are TRBV6-5 and TRBJ1-4; no reliable D call. Germline CDR1 MNHEY, CDR2 SVGAGI. The CDR3 is 11 amino acids.

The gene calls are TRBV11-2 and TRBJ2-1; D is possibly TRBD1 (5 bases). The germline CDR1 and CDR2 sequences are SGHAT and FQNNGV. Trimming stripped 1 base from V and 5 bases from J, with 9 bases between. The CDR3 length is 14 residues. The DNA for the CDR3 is TGTGCCAGCAGCTTAGGGCAGGGAAACAATGAGCAGTTCTTC. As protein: CASSLGQGNNEQFF.

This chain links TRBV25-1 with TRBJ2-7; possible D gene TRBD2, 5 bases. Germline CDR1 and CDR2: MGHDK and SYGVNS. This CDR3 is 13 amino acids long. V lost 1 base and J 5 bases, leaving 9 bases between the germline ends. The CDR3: CASSEFEGDEQYF. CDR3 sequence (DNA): TGTGCCAGCAGTGAATTTGAGGGAGACGAGCAGTACTTC.

The CDR3 protein is CAWSKGWGLNSNQPQHF. The CDR3 DNA reads as TGTGCCTGGAGTAAGGGGTGGGGGCTAAATAGCAATCAGCCCCAGCATTTT. This chain uses TRBV30 with TRBJ1-5; TRBD1 might be the D (6 bases). The ends were cut back, 2 bases at V and 0 bases at J, with 17 bases in the middle. Germline V gene sequence: CDR1 GTSNPN, CDR2 SVGIG (reference sequence). The CDR3 extends over 17 amino acids.

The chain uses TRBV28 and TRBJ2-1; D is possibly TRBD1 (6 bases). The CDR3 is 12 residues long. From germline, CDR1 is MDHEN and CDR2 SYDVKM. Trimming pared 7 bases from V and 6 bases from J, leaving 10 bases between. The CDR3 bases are TGTGCCAGCAAAAAACAGGGCAATGAGCAGTTCTTC. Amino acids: CASKKQGNEQFF.